This entry lists 15 T cell receptor beta chains sequenced from one sample in a study of cytomegalovirus exposure and HLA in healthy donors. A multiplex PCR was run with 60 Vbeta primers and 13 Jbeta primers. Measured with immunoSEQ multiplex PCR; TCRdb has only the in-frame clones, and not every one. The sample holds roughly 160,000 clones, roughly four fifths seen once. The sequenced material came from PBMCs. The source of these receptors is a man aged 55 to 69 in good health and CMV-seronegative.

J is TRBJ1-1 and V is TRBV15; D uncertain. The CDR3 is 14 residues long. V lost 1 base to trimming and J lost 2 bases, with 8 bases between them. Germline V gives CDR1 LNHNV, CDR2 YYDKDF (reference sequence). DNA for the CDR3: TGTGCCACCAGCAGAGGACACGGAAACACTGAAGCTTTCTTT. Protein: CATSRGHGNTEAFF.

The rearrangement links TRBV4-3 to TRBJ2-5; perhaps TRBD1 as D (6 bases). With 0 bases removed from V and 9 bases from J, the gap between germline ends came to 17 bases. The CDR3 runs 15 residues. Germline CDR1 reads LGHNA; CDR2 reads YSLEER. The CDR3 loop reads CASSQERDTRWAQYF. The CDR3 coding sequence is TGCGCCAGCAGCCAAGAGAGGGACACACGGTGGGCCCAGTACTTC.

The chain employs TRBV5-1 and TRBJ2-5, with D possibly matching TRBD1 (5 bases). Trimming pared 1 base from V and 5 bases from J, leaving 18 bases between. Germline CDR1 and CDR2: SGHRS and YFSETQ. CDR3 length: 16 residues. The CDR3: CASSLMAGSPIETQYF. As DNA, the CDR3 is TGCGCCAGCAGCTTGATGGCAGGGTCCCCTATCGAGACCCAGTACTTC.

The chain joins TRBV6-1 to TRBJ2-7; TRBD2 is a possible D gene (7 bases). CDR1 and CDR2 (germline): MNHNS, SASEGT. V lost 8 bases and J 0 bases, leaving 17 bases between the germline ends. The CDR3 loop spans 15 amino acids. CDR3 sequence: CASRQEGGHSYEQYF. CDR3 sequence (DNA): TGTGCCAGCCGCCAGGAGGGGGGGCACTCCTACGAGCAGTACTTC.

CDR3 coding DNA: TGCGCCAGCTCGGGACTAGCGGGTTCAAATGAGCAGTTCTTC. Protein: CASSGLAGSNEQFF. This sequence joins TRBV5-1 and TRBJ2-1, with 12 nucleotides matching TRBD2. The CDR3 loop spans 14 amino acids. Germline CDR1 SGHRS, CDR2 YFSETQ. V lost 7 bases to trimming and J lost 7 bases; unmatched junction nucleotides: 6.

The genes are TRBV7-9 and TRBJ2-7, with D possibly TRBD1 on 7 matching bases. Trimming stripped 6 bases from V and 3 bases from J, with 9 bases between. Germline V gene sequence: CDR1 SEHNR, CDR2 FQNEAQ (reference sequence). This CDR3 spans 12 amino acids. DNA for the CDR3: TGTGCCAGCAGTCAGGGGGGCTACGAGCAGTACTTC. Residues: CASSQGGYEQYF.

The V call is TRBV4-3, the J call TRBJ2-1; TRBD2 agrees at 10 bases. Germline assignment: CDR1 LGHNA and CDR2 YSLEER. This CDR3 region has 18 residues. With V trimmed by 0 bases and J by 3 bases, 8 bases remained unmatched. The CDR3 loop reads CASSQDRVQRGGYNEQFF. Here the CDR3 DNA reads TGCGCCAGCAGCCAAGATAGGGTCCAGCGGGGGGGCTACAATGAGCAGTTCTTC.

This sequence joins TRBV7-2 and TRBJ2-5; TRBD2 is a possible D gene (6 bases). This CDR3 contains 15 residues. Trimming pared 5 bases from V and 3 bases from J, leaving 16 bases between. Germline loops: CDR1 SGHTA, CDR2 FQGNSA. The CDR3 DNA sequence: TGTGCCAGCAGCCTAGGAGCCGGCGGGGAAGAGACCCAGTACTTC. It specifies CASSLGAGGEETQYF.

To note about this clone: The germline gene is not matched at one end of the junction; a read error may be the cause. Other nucleotide sequences in the sample specify the same CDR3. The rearrangement links TRBV7-9 to TRBJ2-7; the D gene is possibly TRBD1 (9 bases). The CDR3 loop spans 14 amino acids. Per germline, CDR1 SEHNR and CDR2 FQNEAQ (reference sequence). CDR3 protein: CSSSLAGQGYEQYF. In DNA form, the CDR3 reads TGTTCCAGCAGCTTAGCGGGACAGGGCTACGAGCAGTACTTC.

J is TRBJ2-1 and V is TRBV19, with 8 nucleotides matching TRBD2. V was pared by 0 bases and J by 1 base, with 11 bases of the junction left unmatched. Per the germline V gene, CDR1 is LNHDA and CDR2 is SQIVND (reference sequence). The CDR3 loop spans 19 amino acids. CDR3 amino acids: CASSIELDSGGRSYNEQFF. The CDR3 nucleotides are TGTGCCAGTAGTATAGAGCTGGACAGCGGGGGCCGTTCCTACAATGAGCAGTTCTTC.

This rearrangement joins TRBV5-1 to TRBJ2-2, with 7 bases matching TRBD1. Trimming at V came to 0 bases and at J to 4 bases, leaving 6 bases not matched to a gene. This CDR3 spans 16 amino acids. Germline CDR1 reads SGHRS; CDR2 reads YFSETQ. CDR3: CASSLEGQGVTGELFF. CDR3 nucleotides: TGCGCCAGCAGCTTGGAGGGTCAGGGGGTCACCGGGGAGCTGTTTTTT.

The chain uses TRBV30 and TRBJ2-5; 7 nucleotides line up with TRBD1. TRBJ2-7 matches the DNA end more closely, so the J call is doubtful. Germline assignment: CDR1 GTSNPN and CDR2 SVGIG (reference sequence). The CDR3 totals 16 residues. The chain's CDR3 is CAWTPWLGTDSYEQYF. CDR3 in DNA: TGTGCCTGGACTCCCTGGTTGGGGACAGACTCCTACGAGCAGTACTTC.

The sample holds a few counts of this clone. The V gene is TRBV6-5, the J gene TRBJ1-1, with a weak D call TRBD1 (6 bases). Germline V gives CDR1 MNHEY, CDR2 SVGAGI. Trimming took off 0 bases at V and 6 bases at J, with 14 bases between the two ends. There are 15 residues in the CDR3. The CDR3 bases are TGTGCCAGCAGTTACTCGGGCAGGGGCGAACCTGAAGCTTTCTTT. It is translated as CASSYSGRGEPEAFF.

J is TRBJ1-6 and V is TRBV28, with D tentatively TRBD1 (6 bases). CDR3 length equals 15 residues. The germline gives CDR1 MDHEN, CDR2 SYDVKM. V lost 5 bases to trimming and J lost 7 bases, with 15 bases between them. The CDR3 loop is CASSLPGGQNSPLHF. CDR3 DNA: TGTGCCAGCAGTCTTCCGGGGGGGCAAAATTCACCCCTCCACTTT.

This clone was picked up a small number of times. Different DNA sequences within this sample yield the same CDR3. The CDR3 bases are TGCGCCAGCAGCCAAGATACTGAAGAGACCCAGTACTTC. The encoded protein is CASSQDTEETQYF. The gene calls are TRBV4-3 and TRBJ2-5; no reliable D call. The V end lost 0 bases, the J end lost 3 bases, and 5 bases lay between the germline ends. Germline V lookup: CDR1 LGHNA, CDR2 YSLEER. The CDR3 is made up of 13 amino acids.